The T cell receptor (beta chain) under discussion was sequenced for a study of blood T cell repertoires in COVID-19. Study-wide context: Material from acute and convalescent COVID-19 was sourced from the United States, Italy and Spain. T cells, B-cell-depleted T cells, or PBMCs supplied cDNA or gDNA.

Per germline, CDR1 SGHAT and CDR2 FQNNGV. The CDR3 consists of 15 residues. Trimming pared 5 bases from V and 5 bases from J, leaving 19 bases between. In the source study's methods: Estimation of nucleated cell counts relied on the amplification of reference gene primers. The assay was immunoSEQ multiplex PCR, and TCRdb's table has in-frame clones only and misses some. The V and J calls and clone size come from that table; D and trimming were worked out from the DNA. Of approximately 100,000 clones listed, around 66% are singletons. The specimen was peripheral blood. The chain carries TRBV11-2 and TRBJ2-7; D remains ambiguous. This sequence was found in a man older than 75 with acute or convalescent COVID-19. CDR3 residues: CASSENRVTRHEQYF. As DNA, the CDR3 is TGTGCCAGCAGCGAAAACCGGGTCACGCGGCACGAGCAGTACTTC.